This TCR beta chain was sequenced for a study of cytotoxic CD8 clonotypes in ibrutinib-treated CLL. Broader study findings: The study found clonality rose at ibrutinib response, then fell toward baseline at progression.

This clone appeared a single time. Its antigen is not known. With sequencing, the targeted depth ranged from 1 in 200,000 to 1 in 1 million T cells. Only in-frame clones appear in the TCRdb table, and some are missing; sequencing was by immunoSEQ multiplex PCR. The sample holds approximately 210,000 clones, around 72% seen once. Sequenced here: PBMCs, sampled after 24 months of ibrutinib treatment. The sequence was obtained from a human donor with chronic lymphocytic leukemia.

This CDR3 is CASSLRDFHEQFF. DNA for the CDR3: TGTGCCAGCAGCTTAAGGGATTTCCATGAGCAGTTCTTC. This rearrangement joins TRBV7-9 to TRBJ2-1, with D hard to call. The CDR3 contains 13 residues. In germline, CDR1 is SEHNR, CDR2 FQNEAQ (reference sequence). Deletions cut 2 bases from V and 8 bases from J, with 10 bases between.